Below, 21 T cell receptor beta chains from the same sample are listed, as sequenced in a study of T cell responses to AZD1222 COVID-19 vaccine. TCRdb's copy holds only in-frame clones and misses some; the assay was immunoSEQ multiplex PCR. This table has under 150,000 clones, 70% to 90% appearing once. Sequenced material: peripheral blood, taken on day 0 of MenACWY control vaccination. Receptors originate from an adult in good health.

The rearrangement uses TRBV10-3 and TRBJ2-1, with 11 nucleotides matching TRBD1. The CDR3 spans 15 residues. Trimming cost V 2 bases and J 6 bases; bases outside gene matches: 3. Germline V gene sequence: CDR1 ENHRY, CDR2 SYGVKD. Here the CDR3 DNA reads TGTGCCATCAGTGAGCGGGACAGGGGGAGCAATGAGCAGTTCTTC. Translation: CAISERDRGSNEQFF.

The chain couples TRBV6-5 to TRBJ2-1, with D possibly matching TRBD1 (7 bases). The CDR3 consists of 14 residues. Trimming stripped 7 bases from V and 7 bases from J, with 17 bases between. Germline loops: CDR1 MNHEY, CDR2 SVGAGI. CDR3 nucleotides: TGTGCCAGCACTACAGGGGCTGCGGGGAATGAGCAGTTCTTC. This codes for CASTTGAAGNEQFF.

This chain links TRBV11-3 with TRBJ2-4; TRBD2 matches 13 bases. The V gene's germline CDR1 is SGHNT and CDR2 YENEEA. This CDR3 has 15 residues. Trimming cost V 4 bases and J 7 bases; bases outside gene matches: 4. The CDR3 DNA sequence: TGTGCCAGCAGCTCCAGGACTAGCGGGGGTAACATTCAGTACTTC. The encoded protein is CASSSRTSGGNIQYF. The variable domain in full, with the rest retrieved from reference TRBV11-3 and TRBJ2-4, is EAGVVQSPRYKIIEKKQPVAFWCNPISGHNTLYWYLQNLGQGPELLIRYENEEAVDDSQLPKDRFSAERLKGVDSTLKIQPAELGDSAVYLCASSSRTSGGNIQYFGAGTRLSVL.

The chain recombines TRBV24-1 with TRBJ2-3; a weak D match, TRBD1 (6 bases). Trimming pared 1 base from V and 4 bases from J, leaving 11 bases between. Germline V lookup: CDR1 KGHDR, CDR2 SFDVKD. The CDR3 has 15 residues. The CDR3 loop is CATSDLGQGSDTQYF. As DNA, the CDR3 is TGTGCCACCAGTGATTTAGGGCAGGGGTCAGATACGCAGTATTTT.

This rearrangement joins TRBV10-3 to TRBJ1-2; the match to TRBD1 covers 8 bases. Germline loops: CDR1 ENHRY, CDR2 SYGVKD. The CDR3 runs 13 residues. The CDR3 reads CFIGDRPNYGYTF. The CDR3 nucleotides are TGTTTTATCGGGGACAGGCCTAACTATGGCTACACCTTC.

V and J are TRBV4-2 and TRBJ1-6; D is uncertain. Trimming shortened V by 1 base and J by 7 bases, and 8 bases separated the two germline ends. In germline, CDR1 is LGHNA, CDR2 YNFKEQ. The CDR3 has 14 amino acids. The CDR3 nucleotides read TGTGCCAGCAGCCAAGTTCGAGGGAATTCACCCCTCCACTTT. This encodes CASSQVRGNSPLHF.

The chain uses TRBV2 and TRBJ1-3; D unresolved. With 1 base removed from V and 1 base from J, the gap between germline ends came to 8 bases. The CDR3 has 15 amino acids. Germline V gene data show CDR1 as SNHLY and CDR2 as FYNNEI. In DNA, the CDR3 is TGTGCCAGCAGTGAAGAAAATCGGTCTGGAAACACCATATATTTT. Its translation: CASSEENRSGNTIYF.

This chain connects TRBV5-8 to TRBJ1-2, with a possible D match to TRBD1 (6 bases). Germline CDR1 is SGHTS and CDR2 is YDEGEE. Trimming stripped 4 bases from V and 4 bases from J, with 14 bases between. The CDR3 contains 14 residues. CDR3 sequence: CASSRGQITYGYTF. The CDR3 nucleotides are TGTGCCAGCAGCCGTGGACAGATTACCTATGGCTACACCTTC.

V gene TRBV2 combines with J gene TRBJ2-2; D could derive from TRBD1 or TRBD2 (6 bases each). The germline CDR1 and CDR2 sequences are SNHLY and FYNNEI. The CDR3 runs 14 residues. Trimming took 5 bases from V and 7 from J, leaving 14 bases between them. CDR3 sequence (DNA): TGTGCCAGCAGTTGGGGGGCCCGGGGCGGGGAGCTGTTTTTT. Translation: CASSWGARGGELFF.

The J gene is TRBJ1-1, the V gene TRBV11-2, with D possibly being TRBD1 (6 bases). Germline CDR1 is SGHAT and CDR2 is FQNNGV. The CDR3 is made up of 13 amino acids. Trimming removed 5 bases at V and 11 bases at J, with 18 bases between. The CDR3 bases are TGTGCCAGCAGCCCACAACAGGGTGAGCGCGCTTTCTTT. Encoded protein: CASSPQQGERAFF.

The chain joins TRBV7-8 to TRBJ1-2; 7 nucleotides line up with TRBD1. Germline V gene sequence: CDR1 SGHVS, CDR2 FQNEAQ. Losses at the gene ends were 1 base for V and 4 bases for J; bases not matched to a gene: 18. The CDR3 has 19 residues. CDR3 residues: CASSLGVRQGRRLGYGYTF. CDR3 coding DNA: TGTGCCAGCAGCTTAGGTGTGCGACAGGGAAGGCGGCTAGGCTATGGCTACACCTTC.

This clone was seen only once. The CDR3 region is CASSPSTGGGNQPQHF. As DNA, the CDR3 is TGTGCCAGCTCACCATCGACAGGGGGCGGCAATCAGCCCCAGCATTTT. The rearrangement joins TRBV18 to TRBJ1-5, with 10 bases that match TRBD1. The germline V gene has CDR1 KGHSH and CDR2 LQKENI. The CDR3 has 16 residues. V was clipped by 2 bases and J by 2 bases; unmatched bases: 3. Supplemented by reference TRBV18 and TRBJ1-5, the full variable domain reads NAGVMQNPRHLVRRRGQEARLRCSPMKGHSHVYWYRQLPEEGLKFMVYLQKENIIDESGMPKERFSAEFPKEGPSILRIQQVVRGDSAAYFCASSPSTGGGNQPQHFGDGTRLSIL.

V and J are TRBV15 and TRBJ2-7; no clear D. Germline CDR1 reads LNHNV; CDR2 reads YYDKDF (reference sequence). CDR3 length equals 13 residues. Between the trimmed V and J ends, which lost 0 bases and 3 bases, there was a span of 6 bases. The CDR3 DNA reads TGTGCCACCAGCAGAGATCGACGCTACGAGCAGTACTTC. It yields the protein CATSRDRRYEQYF.

The J gene is TRBJ1-4, the V gene TRBV19; D unresolved. Looked up from germline, CDR1 is LNHDA and CDR2 is SQIVND (reference sequence). This CDR3 is built from 15 residues. V lost 6 bases, J lost 3 bases, and 14 bases lay in between. DNA of the CDR3: TGTGCCAGTAGATACTCTGATCGGGCTAATGAAAAACTGTTTTTT. It is translated as CASRYSDRANEKLFF. The variable domain in full, completed from reference TRBV19 and TRBJ1-4, reads DGGITQSPKYLFRKEGQNVTLSCEQNLNHDAMYWYRQDPGQGLRLIYYSQIVNDFQKGDIAEGYSVSREKKESFPLTVTSAQKNPTAFYLCASRYSDRANEKLFFGSGTQLSVL.

V and J are TRBV5-1 and TRBJ2-1; D remains unclear. CDR3 length equals 17 residues. With 0 bases removed from V and 4 bases from J, the gap between germline ends came to 17 bases. Germline CDR1 SGHRS, CDR2 YFSETQ. Here the CDR3 reads CASSLGIANPTYNEQFF. The DNA for the CDR3 is TGCGCCAGCAGCTTGGGGATTGCCAACCCAACTTACAATGAGCAGTTCTTC.

The chain uses TRBV2 and TRBJ2-1; 11 bases match TRBD2. Looked up from germline, CDR1 is SNHLY and CDR2 is FYNNEI. The CDR3 totals 16 residues. The junction had 7 bases not matched to a gene; V was cut back by 6 bases and J by 3 bases. The CDR3 sequence is CASRYSSGGLYNEQFF. CDR3 bases: TGTGCCAGCAGGTACTCTAGCGGGGGGCTCTACAATGAGCAGTTCTTC.

The V and J genes are TRBV24-1 and TRBJ2-1, with 7 bases identical to TRBD2. The CDR3 covers 15 residues. In germline, CDR1 is KGHDR, CDR2 SFDVKD. V lost 5 bases and J lost 2; bases outside the gene matches: 5. The CDR3 here is CATSARGEPYNEQFF. Written as DNA, the CDR3 is TGTGCCACCAGTGCACGGGGGGAACCCTACAATGAGCAGTTCTTC.

V usage is TRBV5-1 and J usage is TRBJ1-2, with D tentatively TRBD1 (6 bases). The CDR3 has 14 amino acids. CDR1 and CDR2 from the germline V gene are SGHRS and YFSETQ. V shed 1 base and J shed 5 bases, with 12 bases lying between them. The CDR3 protein is CASSLNRAGYGYTF. DNA of the CDR3: TGCGCCAGCAGCTTGAACAGGGCCGGGTATGGCTACACCTTC.

The chain employs TRBV28 and TRBJ2-1; the D gene is possibly TRBD2 (6 bases). Trimming removed 5 bases at V and 4 bases at J, with 12 bases between. The CDR3 loop spans 14 amino acids. Germline lookup yields CDR1 MDHEN and CDR2 SYDVKM. As DNA, the CDR3 is TGTGCCAGCAGTACGGGCGGGACTTACAATGAGCAGTTCTTC. Its translation is CASSTGGTYNEQFF. Full variable domain (missing parts from reference TRBV28 and TRBJ2-1): DVKVTQSSRYLVKRTGEKVFLECVQDMDHENMFWYRQDPGLGLRLIYFSYDVKMKEKGDIPEGYSVSREKKERFSLILESASTNQTSMYLCASSTGGTYNEQFFGPGTRLTVL.

The chain is built from TRBV13 and TRBJ1-1, with D tentatively TRBD1 (6 bases). Trimming shortened V by 4 bases and J by 11 bases, and 20 bases separated the two germline ends. This CDR3 has 14 residues. In germline, CDR1 is PRHDT, CDR2 FYEKMQ (reference sequence). DNA for the CDR3: TGTGCCAGCAGCTCAGGAGGTATTCAGGGGTTCGCTTTCTTT. As protein: CASSSGGIQGFAFF.

This chain uses TRBV11-2 with TRBJ2-7, with 7 bases fitting TRBD2. Germline CDR1 reads SGHAT; CDR2 reads FQNNGV. V lost 3 bases, J lost 0 bases, and 2 bases stayed unmatched. This CDR3 comprises 14 residues. Here the CDR3 DNA reads TGTGCCAGCAGCTTTGAGCGGGGCTCCTACGAGCAGTACTTC. This gives the protein CASSFERGSYEQYF.